The table lists the clone carrying this TCR beta chain with a count of one. The ends were cut back, 3 bases at V and 0 bases at J, with 14 bases in the middle. Looked up from germline, CDR1 is KGHSH and CDR2 is LQKENI. The CDR3 is 16 amino acids. This record comes from a study of blood T cell repertoires in COVID-19. About the study: PBMCs, B-cell-depleted T cells, or T cells were the source of the cDNA or gDNA that made up the material.

In the original workflow: It was from reference gene primer amplification that nucleated cell counts were estimated. Assay: immunoSEQ multiplex PCR; the TCRdb copy retains only in-frame clones and omits some. V, J and clone size reflect that table, while D and trimming were determined from the DNA. Of some 88,000 clones in the sample, roughly 80% were seen once. The chain has TRBV18 and TRBJ1-1; D not resolved. What was sequenced was peripheral blood. The clonotype was recovered from a human donor in a cohort sampled during active COVID-19. The DNA for the CDR3 is TGTGCCAGCTCACCCCCAGGTTATGGATTGAACACTGAAGCTTTCTTT. Its protein is CASSPPGYGLNTEAFF.